These 31 T cell receptor beta chains were sequenced from one sample in a study of T cell repertoires in cytomegalovirus infection. MiXCR, run by TCRdb on the reads, gives a single entry per CDR3 protein. Of fewer than 700,000 distinct CDR3 sequences in the sample, about 24% were seen once. Sequences were obtained from CD8+ T cells from PBMCs. The receptors originated from a human donor in good health (CMV status not recorded). Some clones in this sample may be carry-over from other donors' samples.

Only a few counts were recorded for this clonotype. The chain has TRBV5-1 and TRBJ2-3; 9 nucleotides match TRBD1. The CDR3 is 18 amino acids. CDR1 is SGHRS and CDR2 is YFSETQ in the germline V gene. J gave up 2 bases and V 4 bases, and 14 bases lay outside the gene matches. The CDR3 sequence: CASSHPPWDRADTDTQYF. DNA for the CDR3: TGCGCCAGCAGCCACCCCCCCTGGGACAGGGCCGACACAGATACGCAGTATTTT.

This clonotype was observed a handful of times. The chain employs TRBV2 and TRBJ2-3; D gene ambiguous. Germline V gene lookup returns CDR1 SNHLY and CDR2 FYNNEI. This CDR3 contains 15 residues. V was trimmed by 1 base and J by 4 bases, leaving 12 bases between them. The CDR3 is CASSEGDTYPDTQYF. The CDR3 nucleotides are TGTGCCAGCAGTGAAGGAGACACATACCCAGATACGCAGTATTTT.

V is TRBV20-1 and J is TRBJ2-5; 7 bases are shared with TRBD2. CDR1 is DFQATT and CDR2 is SNEGSKA in the germline V gene (reference sequence). V was pared by 1 base and J by 3 bases, with 8 bases of the junction left unmatched. The CDR3 extends over 15 amino acids. CDR3: CSARVGLAGKETQYF. As DNA, the CDR3 is TGCAGTGCTAGAGTAGGGTTAGCGGGCAAAGAGACCCAGTACTTC.

The rearrangement uses TRBV20-1 and TRBJ2-1, with unresolved D. Trimming removed 6 bases from V and 9 bases from J, with 9 bases in between. The CDR3 totals 10 residues. Germline lookup yields CDR1 DFQATT and CDR2 SNEGSKA (reference sequence). The DNA of the CDR3 is TGCAGTGCAAACTACGGTGAGCAGTTCTTC. This sequence encodes CSANYGEQFF.

This sequence joins TRBV29-1 and TRBJ1-2; possible D gene TRBD1, 5 bases. Germline V lookup: CDR1 SQVTM, CDR2 ANQGSEA. CDR3 length: 13 residues. Trimming took off 5 bases at V and 6 bases at J, with 16 bases between the two ends. CDR3 DNA sequence: TGCAGCGTTAGGGCGGGGGGAAGGGATGGCTACACCTTC. This encodes CSVRAGGRDGYTF.

The CDR3 region is CASQEGTSGANEQFF. In nucleotides, the CDR3 is TGCGCCAGCCAGGAGGGGACTAGCGGGGCAAATGAGCAGTTCTTC. The gene calls are TRBV5-1 and TRBJ2-1, with 13 nucleotides matching TRBD2. Germline assignment: CDR1 SGHRS and CDR2 YFSETQ. V was pared by 7 bases and J by 7 bases, with 8 bases of the junction left unmatched. There are 15 residues in the CDR3. Full variable domain (rest looked up from reference TRBV5-1 and TRBJ2-1): KAGVTQTPRYLIKTRGQQVTLSCSPISGHRSVSWYQQTPGQGLQFLFEYFSETQRNKGNFPGRFSGRQFSNSRSEMNVSTLELGDSALYLCASQEGTSGANEQFFGPGTRLTVL.

There are many counts of this clonotype. This chain's CDR3 is CATSDPGQGANEQFF. The CDR3 bases are TGTGCCACCAGTGACCCGGGACAGGGCGCCAATGAGCAGTTCTTC. The chain recombines TRBV24-1 with TRBJ2-1; 9 positions match TRBD1. The germline CDR1 and CDR2 sequences are KGHDR and SFDVKD. CDR3 size: 15 residues. The trim removed 4 bases at V and 6 bases at J, leaving 6 bases unmatched.

This clonotype appeared many times. The chain couples TRBV28 to TRBJ1-2; D is unclear. Germline V gives CDR1 MDHEN, CDR2 SYDVKM. V dropped 1 base and J dropped 3 bases, with 9 bases sitting between them. This CDR3 is built from 14 residues. The CDR3 protein is CASSLSGGYYGYTF. In DNA, the CDR3 is TGTGCCAGCAGTTTATCGGGAGGGTACTATGGCTACACCTTC.

This chain connects TRBV6-2 or TRBV6-3 to TRBJ2-7; D is unresolved. The CDR3 has 12 residues. The V end was cut by 7 bases, the J end by 7 bases, with 14 bases between. Germline loops: CDR1 MNHEY, CDR2 SVGEGT. In nucleotides, the CDR3 is TGTGCCAGCAAACCTACCGGGTGGGAGCAGTACGTC. Translating it yields CASKPTGWEQYV.

As to this clonotype: A much larger clone is a single base away; this may be a read error. The chain couples TRBV6-5 to TRBJ2-2, with D perhaps TRBD2 (6 bases). Germline V CDR1 and CDR2: MNHEY, SVGAGI. This CDR3 contains 16 residues. V lost 4 bases, J lost 3 bases, and 15 bases lay in between. The DNA for the CDR3 is TGTGCCAGCAGTTTAGTCAGGGAGGTGGACACCGGGGAGCTGTTTTTT. It codes for CASSLVREVDTGELFF.

A word on this clonotype: With a much larger clone just one base away, this may be a read error. The chain carries TRBV7-8 and TRBJ2-3; D gene unclear. This CDR3 has 17 amino acids. The V end lost 1 base, the J end lost 4 bases, and 18 bases lay between the germline ends. Looked up from germline, CDR1 is SGHVS and CDR2 is FQNEAQ. The CDR3, as DNA: TGTGCCAGCAGCTTAGGAGGCTTCTGGGTTATGCCAGATACGCAGTATTTT. This sequence encodes CASSLGGFWVMPDTQYF.

This clonotype was found a few times. J is TRBJ2-5 and V is TRBV4-1; TRBD1 matches at 8 bases. Germline trimming cut 4 bases from V and 4 bases from J; bases unmatched to any gene: 5. CDR1 MGHRA and CDR2 YSYEKL come from the germline V gene. This CDR3 is built from 14 residues. DNA of the CDR3: TGCGCCAGCAGCCTGACAGGGGACCCAGAGACCCAGTACTTC. Translating it yields CASSLTGDPETQYF.

This clonotype was detected a few times. The rearrangement links TRBV7-2 to TRBJ2-3; 8 bases are a match to TRBD2. Germline CDR1 and CDR2: SGHTA and FQGNSA. After removal of 5 bases from V and 1 base from J, the junction contained 11 bases not matched to a gene. This CDR3 has 17 residues. The CDR3 spells CASSPRKARGGTDTQYF. As DNA, the CDR3 is TGTGCCAGCAGCCCTCGTAAGGCGCGGGGGGGCACAGATACGCAGTATTTT.

This clonotype was observed at least ten times. This chain's CDR3 is CASSSAPGNYNEQFF. In DNA form, the CDR3 reads TGTGCCAGCAGTTCCGCCCCCGGGAACTACAATGAGCAGTTCTTC. The rearrangement links TRBV12-3 or TRBV12-4 to TRBJ2-1; D perhaps matches TRBD2 (5 bases). The CDR3 is 15 residues long. Trimming took 4 bases from V and 3 from J, leaving 13 bases between them.

This rearrangement joins TRBV12-5 to TRBJ2-2, with D unresolved. V gave up 6 bases and J gave up 6 bases, with 5 bases separating them. This CDR3 comprises 11 residues. CDR1 and CDR2 (germline): LGHNT, FRNRAP. This chain's CDR3 is CASGPAGELFF. The CDR3 region has the DNA TGTGCTAGTGGGCCGGCCGGGGAGCTGTTTTTT.

This clonotype was found many times. This chain connects TRBV7-2 to TRBJ2-1; perhaps D is TRBD1 or TRBD2 (5 bases each). Germline CDR1 is SGHTA and CDR2 is FQGNSA. V dropped 5 bases and J dropped 6 bases, with 17 bases sitting between them. This CDR3 spans 15 amino acids. Written as DNA, the CDR3 is TGTGCCAGCAGCCCGACGAGGGGCCCCCTCAATGAGCAGTTCTTC. This sequence encodes CASSPTRGPLNEQFF.

This clonotype appeared a few times. The chain recombines TRBV27 with TRBJ1-1; no reliable D call. Per the germline V gene, CDR1 is MNHEY and CDR2 is SMNVEV (reference sequence). The CDR3 runs to 14 residues. V was shortened by 6 bases and J by 1 base, with 12 bases between the two germline ends. CDR3: CASSTREENTEAFF. The CDR3 DNA reads TGTGCCAGCAGCACCCGGGAGGAGAACACTGAAGCTTTCTTT.

The chain recombines TRBV5-6 with TRBJ1-6; weak D call: TRBD1 (5 bases). The CDR3 runs to 16 residues. Trimming left V 3 bases short and J 5 bases short, with 15 bases between. The germline V gene encodes CDR1 SGHDT and CDR2 YYEEEE. CDR3 sequence (DNA): TGTGCCAGCAGCTCAAAAGATATGGGACATAATTCACCCCTCCACTTT. Translating it yields CASSSKDMGHNSPLHF.

J is TRBJ1-1 and V is TRBV28; 9 nucleotides match TRBD1. The germline V gene encodes CDR1 MDHEN and CDR2 SYDVKM. The CDR3 runs 14 residues. Germline trimming cut 6 bases from V and 6 bases from J; bases unmatched to any gene: 8. CDR3 amino acids: CASRRTGVTAEAFF. The CDR3 DNA reads as TGTGCCAGCAGACGGACAGGGGTTACGGCTGAAGCTTTCTTT.

The sample holds many counts of this clonotype. The chain is built from TRBV7-6 and TRBJ1-5; TRBD1 might be the D (5 bases). The CDR3 covers 12 residues. Germline lookup yields CDR1 SGHVS and CDR2 FNYEAQ. V lost 5 bases and J lost 9, with 11 bases in between. This chain's CDR3 is CASSQGGLPQHF. As DNA, the CDR3 is TGTGCCAGCAGCCAGGGTGGTTTGCCCCAGCATTTT.

This clonotype was counted ten times or more. J is TRBJ2-7 and V is TRBV6-1; D might be TRBD2 (5 bases). Germline assignment: CDR1 MNHNS and CDR2 SASEGT. The CDR3 has 11 residues. Trimming took 5 bases from V and 6 from J, leaving 8 bases between them. The CDR3 DNA reads as TGTGCCAGCAGTTTTCTAGCCGAGCAGTACTTC. It specifies CASSFLAEQYF.

This clonotype was recorded at least ten times. The chain recombines TRBV6-1 with TRBJ2-7; tentatively, D is TRBD2 (5 bases). The CDR3 covers 13 residues. CDR1 is MNHNS, CDR2 SASEGT, per germline. V lost 2 bases to trimming and J lost 5 bases, with 10 bases between them. The CDR3 DNA reads TGTGCCAGCAGTGAAAGTTACGGGAACGAGCAGTACGTC. Protein: CASSESYGNEQYV.

A note on this clonotype: This clone may be a read error of a much larger clone one base away. This chain links TRBV12-3 or TRBV12-4 with TRBJ2-5; D remains ambiguous. V shed 4 bases and J shed 4 bases, with 13 bases lying between them. The CDR3 consists of 14 residues. The CDR3 DNA reads TGTGCCAGCAGTTATACCGACTCGAGAGAGACCCAGTACTTC. It encodes CASSYTDSRETQYF.

As concerns this clonotype: This may stem from a read error, because a much larger clone lies one nucleotide away. V usage is TRBV6-6 and J usage is TRBJ2-5; perhaps TRBD1 as D (6 bases). The germline CDR1 and CDR2 sequences are MNHNY and SVGAGI (reference sequence). The CDR3 runs 17 residues. Trimming stripped 2 bases from V and 0 bases from J, with 16 bases between. The CDR3 DNA follows: TGTGCCAGCAGTTACAGGTGGACAGTTGAGTACCAAGAGACCCAGTACTTC. Translation gives CASSYRWTVEYQETQYF.

Ten or more counts support this clonotype. The chain's CDR3 is CASSLYAGGDTQYF. CDR3 DNA sequence: TGTGCCAGCAGCTTATACGCAGGTGGAGATACGCAGTATTTT. The chain uses TRBV7-2 and TRBJ2-3; D gene unclear. The germline gives CDR1 SGHTA, CDR2 FQGNSA. This CDR3 contains 14 residues. Trimming shortened V by 2 bases and J by 5 bases, and 11 bases separated the two germline ends. Variable domain in full (rest from reference TRBV7-2 and TRBJ2-3): GAGVSQSPSNKVTEKGKDVELRCDPISGHTALYWYRQSLGQGLEFLIYFQGNSAPDKSGLPSDRFSAERTGGSVSTLTIQRTQQEDSAVYLCASSLYAGGDTQYFGPGTRLTVL.

V gene TRBV5-6 combines with J gene TRBJ2-7; TRBD2 might be the D (5 bases). The CDR3 is 14 residues long. Trimming shortened V by 1 base and J by 2 bases, and 10 bases separated the two germline ends. Germline values: CDR1 SGHDT, CDR2 YYEEEE. CDR3 loop: CASSLSGLTYEQYV. In DNA form, the CDR3 reads TGTGCCAGCAGCTTGTCTGGACTCACCTACGAGCAGTACGTC.

The gene calls are TRBV14 and TRBJ2-7; the D is unclear. Germline V gene data show CDR1 as SGHDN and CDR2 as FVKESK. Deletions cut 4 bases from V and 6 bases from J, with 16 bases between. The CDR3 is 14 amino acids. The CDR3 bases are TGTGCCAGCAGCCTGTGGGAAAGAACGGGCGAGCAGTACTTC. It is translated as CASSLWERTGEQYF. The full variable domain, rest sourced from reference TRBV14 and TRBJ2-7, is EAGVTQFPSHSVIEKGQTVTLRCDPISGHDNLYWYRRVMGKEIKFLLHFVKESKQDESGMPNNRFLAERTGGTYSTLKVQPAELEDSGVYFCASSLWERTGEQYFGPGTRLTVT.

This chain uses TRBV4-1 with TRBJ1-1, with unresolved D. Looked up from germline, CDR1 is MGHRA and CDR2 is YSYEKL. V lost 0 bases, J lost 6 bases, and 8 bases lay in between. The CDR3 is made up of 13 amino acids. CDR3 region: CASSQETNSEAFF. For the CDR3, the DNA is TGCGCCAGCAGCCAAGAAACTAACTCTGAAGCTTTCTTT.

V and J are TRBV7-9 and TRBJ1-3; a possible D gene is TRBD1 (6 bases). The germline V gene encodes CDR1 SEHNR and CDR2 FQNEAQ (reference sequence). The CDR3 is 15 residues long. V lost 5 bases, J lost 8 bases, and 19 bases lay in between. CDR3 sequence reads: CASSPGQATIDTIYF. The DNA of the CDR3 is TGTGCCAGCAGCCCGGGACAAGCCACTATTGACACCATATATTTT.

This clonotype was counted ten times or more. J is TRBJ1-1 and V is TRBV12-3 or TRBV12-4; D is ambiguous. V lost 5 bases and J 3 bases, leaving 10 bases between the germline ends. The CDR3 has 13 amino acids. CDR3 in DNA: TGTGCCAGCAGTCCACTCCGGGACACTGAAGCTTTCTTT. Its translation is CASSPLRDTEAFF.

V and J are TRBV2 and TRBJ2-5; D perhaps matches TRBD1 (5 bases). The CDR3 consists of 14 residues. Trimming left V 1 base short and J 5 bases short, with 11 bases between. CDR1 is SNHLY and CDR2 is FYNNEI in the germline V gene. The CDR3 region is CASSEGTSHETQYF. In DNA, the CDR3 is TGTGCCAGCAGTGAAGGGACAAGTCACGAGACCCAGTACTTC.